This is a list of T cell receptor beta chains from one sample in a study of blood T cell repertoires in COVID-19. Sequencing used immunoSEQ multiplex PCR; TCRdb keeps in-frame clones, though not all of them. Seen here are more than 15,000 clones, approximately 80% observed once, and the top ten hold about 20%. The sequencing sample was made of peripheral blood. The receptors shown here come from a man in his sixties with active or convalescent COVID-19. The CDR3 runs from the conserved cysteine through the conserved F or W. A D gene is named only where the DNA matches it firmly. Expanded clones get a size class; other rows say once, few or many, or leave the size out.

clone_size	v_call	d_call	j_call	cdr3_nt	cdr3_aa
NA	TRBV7-9	TRBD1	TRBJ2-7	TGTGCCAGCAGCCTAGGGACAGGGCTATCCTACGAGCAGTACTTC	CASSLGTGLSYEQYF
NA	TRBV5-1	NA	TRBJ1-3	TGCGCCAGCAGCTTGGCGGCGGCCTCTGGAAACACCATATATTTT	CASSLAAASGNTIYF
NA	TRBV3-1/TRBV3-2	TRBD2	TRBJ2-2	TGTGCCAGCACCCGGTGGGAGGGGCGGGGGAACACCGGGGAGCTGTTTTTT	CASTRWEGRGNTGELFF
NA	TRBV6-5	TRBD1	TRBJ1-2	TGTGCCAGCCGGGGTGGTGGAGGGGGCCTTTGGGGCTACACCTTC	CASRGGGGGLWGYTF
NA	TRBV18	NA	TRBJ1-3	TGTGCCAGCTCACCTAAGGGCCAGGGGACGGGAAACACCATATATTTT	CASSPKGQGTGNTIYF
NA	TRBV3-1/TRBV3-2	NA	TRBJ1-2	TGTGCCAGCAGCCAAGGAATGGGAAGTGGAGGTGGCTACACCTTC	CASSQGMGSGGGYTF
NA	TRBV16	TRBD1	TRBJ2-2	TGTGCCAGCAGCCAATTCGGCCGACAGGGCGTGGGCACCGGGGAGCTGTTTTTT	CASSQFGRQGVGTGELFF
NA	TRBV5-4	TRBD1	TRBJ1-1	TGTGCCAGCAGCTTGGGGACAGGGGGCCTCATGAACACTGAAGCTTTCTTT	CASSLGTGGLMNTEAFF
NA	TRBV5-1	TRBD1	TRBJ1-1	TGCGCCAGCAGCCCCCTGGGACAGCAAACCGAAGAAGCTTTCTTT	CASSPLGQQTEEAFF
NA	TRBV30	NA	TRBJ2-2	TGTGCCTGGAGTGTACTGGGGAGGACATCTACGACCGGGGAGCTGTTTTTT	CAWSVLGRTSTTGELFF
NA	TRBV5-1	NA	TRBJ1-1	TGCGCCAGCAGCTCGCTGACAGCGGGCACTGAAGCTTTCTTT	CASSSLTAGTEAFF
few	TRBV4-1	TRBD1	TRBJ1-2	TGCGCCAGCAGCCAAGGGACAGGGGGAGGGAGCTACACCTTC	CASSQGTGGGSYTF
NA	TRBV4-1	TRBD2	TRBJ2-1	TGCGCCAGCAGCCGTCGAGTAGCGGGGGGGCAAACCTACAATGAGCAGTTCTTC	CASSRRVAGGQTYNEQFF
NA	TRBV5-4	NA	TRBJ2-7	TGTGCCAGCAGCAGAATGAGCGAGCAGTACTTC	CASSRMSEQYF
NA	TRBV5-5	TRBD1	TRBJ1-1	TGTGCCAGCAGCTTGACAGGGGAAACTGAAGCTTTCTTT	CASSLTGETEAFF
few	TRBV30	NA	TRBJ2-2	TGTGCCTGGAGTGTACTCCCAGGGCGGCACACCGGGGAGCTGTTTTTT	CAWSVLPGRHTGELFF
NA	TRBV19	NA	TRBJ2-5	TGTGCCAGTAGAAATGGAGGGCAAGAGACCCAGTACTTC	CASRNGGQETQYF
NA	TRBV28	NA	TRBJ1-2	TGTGCCACCGACCCGACAGGCGGTGGCTACACCTTC	CATDPTGGGYTF
NA	TRBV12-3/TRBV12-4	NA	TRBJ1-2	TGTGCCAGCAGTATACAGGACAGCTATGGCTACACCTTC	CASSIQDSYGYTF
NA	TRBV5-5	TRBD1	TRBJ1-2	TGTGCCAGCAGCTTGGCTGGACAGGGCGGCTATGGCTACACCTTC	CASSLAGQGGYGYTF
NA	TRBV24-1	NA	TRBJ2-7	TGTGCCACCAAAATCCCTTGGGTACCTGTAAGGGGTCACACCTACGAGCAGTACTTC	CATKIPWVPVRGHTYEQYF
once	TRBV21-1	NA	TRBJ2-7	TGTGCCAGCAGGGGGAAGGGGACAGTCCTCGGGGAGCAGTACTTC	CASRGKGTVLGEQYF
few	TRBV5-8	NA	TRBJ2-3	TGTGCCAGCAGCTCAGGGGCTAGCACAGATACGCAGTATTTT	CASSSGASTDTQYF
NA	TRBV15	TRBD2	TRBJ2-5	TGTGCCACCAGCAGAGATCAGGAACTAGCGGGTCTAAAGAAGACCCAGTACTTC	CATSRDQELAGLKKTQYF
once	TRBV25-1	NA	TRBJ2-7	TGTGCCAGCAGTGACCCCTCCTCCAGGAACGAGCAGTACTTC	CASSDPSSRNEQYF
NA	TRBV9	TRBD2	TRBJ2-1	TGTGCCAGCAGCGTAGCTACGGGACTAGCCCACCCCTACAATGAGCAGTTCTTC	CASSVATGLAHPYNEQFF
NA	TRBV7-9	NA	TRBJ1-4	TGTGCCAGCAGCCCAAACTCGGGGAATGAAAAACTGTTTTTT	CASSPNSGNEKLFF
NA	TRBV12-5	TRBD2	TRBJ2-5	TGTGCTAGTGGTTTGTCGTTAGGACTAGCGGGAGGGAGGGTAGAGACCCAGTACTTC	CASGLSLGLAGGRVETQYF
NA	TRBV18	NA	TRBJ1-6	TGTGCCAGCTCAATGCAGGGGCATTCACCCCTCCACTTT	CASSMQGHSPLHF
NA	TRBV5-1	NA	TRBJ2-5	TGCGCCAGCGGCTCAGGACAAGTACAAGAGACCCAGTACTTC	CASGSGQVQETQYF
NA	TRBV7-3	NA	TRBJ2-3	TGTGCCAGCAGCTCCGGTTTAGGGGGAGGGGACCTAGATACGCAGTATTTT	CASSSGLGGGDLDTQYF
NA	TRBV14	TRBD1	TRBJ2-5	TGTGCCAGCAGGCTCACGGGACAGGGCCAAGAGACCCAGTACTTC	CASRLTGQGQETQYF
once	TRBV11-2	NA	TRBJ2-7	TGTGCCAGCAGCTTAGGACTAGCCTACGAGCAGTACTTC	CASSLGLAYEQYF
few	TRBV28	TRBD1	TRBJ1-5	TGTGCCAGCAGTCCCGGGACAGCTTTTCATCAGCCCCAGCATTTT	CASSPGTAFHQPQHF
NA	TRBV28	NA	TRBJ1-2	TGTGCCAGCAGTTTACCAGGGCGATATGGCTACACCTTC	CASSLPGRYGYTF
NA	TRBV6-6	TRBD2	TRBJ2-3	TGTGCCAGCAAGCTTAGGGGAGGGACTAGCACAGATACGCAGTATTTT	CASKLRGGTSTDTQYF
once	TRBV9	NA	TRBJ1-5	TGTGCCAGCAGCGGAACAGGTAGCAATCAGCCCCAGCATTTT	CASSGTGSNQPQHF
NA	TRBV9	NA	TRBJ1-2	TGTGCCAGCAGCCCCAGCGGGTATGGCTACACCTTC	CASSPSGYGYTF